This entry concerns a single TCR beta chain. This entry comes from a study of blood T cell repertoires in COVID-19. Study-wide context: COVID-19 samples, acute and convalescent, were from the United States, Italy and Spain. From T cells, B-cell-depleted T cells, or PBMCs came the material, which was cDNA or gDNA.

Under the authors' procedure: Nucleated cell counts were estimated from reference gene primer amplification. Clones were sequenced by immunoSEQ multiplex PCR, and TCRdb holds only the in-frame ones, with some missing. The V and J calls and clone size come from that table; D and trimming were worked out from the DNA. The repertoire holds under 50,000 clones, roughly 78% seen once, with about a quarter in the top ten. Trimming stripped 8 bases from V and 4 bases from J, with 16 bases between. Germline V gene lookup returns CDR1 SGHAT and CDR2 FQDESV (reference sequence). CDR3 size: 14 residues. The sample taken for sequencing was peripheral blood. The sequence derives from a man aged 65-85 years with acute or convalescent COVID-19. The V gene is TRBV11-1, the J gene TRBJ2-3; no clear D. The CDR3 reads CASSQSQVSDTQYF. The DNA for the CDR3 is TGTGCCAGCTCCCAATCACAAGTTTCAGATACGCAGTATTTT.